This T cell receptor (beta chain) was identified during a study of T cell responses to AZD1222 COVID-19 vaccine. CDR3 length: 12 residues. Germline V CDR1 and CDR2: SQVTM, ANQGSEA. The junction had 2 bases not matched to a gene; V was cut back by 3 bases and J by 4 bases. Repertoires were generated with immunoSEQ multiplex PCR, while TCRdb's copy carries only in-frame clones and drops some. Here the sample spans fewer than 110,000 clones, 87% being singletons. V usage is TRBV29-1 and J usage is TRBJ2-5; 7 positions agree with TRBD1. This sample comprised peripheral blood, obtained on day 0 of AZD1222 vaccination. The receptor was derived from an adult in good health. CDR3 region: CSVDSGGETQYF. The CDR3 DNA reads TGCAGCGTTGACTCAGGGGGAGAGACCCAGTACTTC.